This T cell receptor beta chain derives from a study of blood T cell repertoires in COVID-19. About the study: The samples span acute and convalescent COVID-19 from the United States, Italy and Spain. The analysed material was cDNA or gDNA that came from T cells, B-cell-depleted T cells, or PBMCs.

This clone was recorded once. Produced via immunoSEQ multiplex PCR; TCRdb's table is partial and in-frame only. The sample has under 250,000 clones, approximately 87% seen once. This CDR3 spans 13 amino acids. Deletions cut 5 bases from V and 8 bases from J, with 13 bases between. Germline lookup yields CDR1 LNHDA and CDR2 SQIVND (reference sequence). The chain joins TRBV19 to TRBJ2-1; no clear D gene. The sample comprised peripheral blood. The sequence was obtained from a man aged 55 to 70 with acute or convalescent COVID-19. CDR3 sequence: CASSFRESDEQFF. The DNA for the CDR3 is TGTGCCAGTAGTTTTCGAGAGTCGGATGAGCAGTTCTTC. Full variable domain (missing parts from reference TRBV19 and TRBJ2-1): DGGITQSPKYLFRKEGQNVTLSCEQNLNHDAMYWYRQDPGQGLRLIYYSQIVNDFQKGDIAEGYSVSREKKESFPLTVTSAQKNPTAFYLCASSFRESDEQFFGPGTRLTVL.